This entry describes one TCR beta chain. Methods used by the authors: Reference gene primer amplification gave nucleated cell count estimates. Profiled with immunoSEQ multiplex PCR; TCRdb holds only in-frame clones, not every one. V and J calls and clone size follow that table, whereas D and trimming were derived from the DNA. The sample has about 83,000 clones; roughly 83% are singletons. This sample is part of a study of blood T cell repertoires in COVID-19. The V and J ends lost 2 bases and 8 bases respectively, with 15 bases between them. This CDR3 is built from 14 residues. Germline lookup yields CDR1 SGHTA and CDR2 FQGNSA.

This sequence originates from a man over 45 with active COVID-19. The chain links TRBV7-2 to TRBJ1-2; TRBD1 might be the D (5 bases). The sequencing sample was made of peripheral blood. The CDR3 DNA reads TGTGCCAGCAGCTTAATGGACCGGAGGGGAGGCTACACCTTC. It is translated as CASSLMDRRGGYTF.